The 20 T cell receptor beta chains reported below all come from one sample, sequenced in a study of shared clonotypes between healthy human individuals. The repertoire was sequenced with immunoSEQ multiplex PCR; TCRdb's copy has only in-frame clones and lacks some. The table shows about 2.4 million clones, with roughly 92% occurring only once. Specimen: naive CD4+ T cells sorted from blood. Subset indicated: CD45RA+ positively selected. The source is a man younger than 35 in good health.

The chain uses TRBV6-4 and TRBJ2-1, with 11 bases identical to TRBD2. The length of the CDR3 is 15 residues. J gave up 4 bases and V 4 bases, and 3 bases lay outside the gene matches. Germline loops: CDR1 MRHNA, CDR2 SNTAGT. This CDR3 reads CASSVTSGGYNEQFF. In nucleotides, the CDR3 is TGTGCCAGCAGTGTTACTAGCGGGGGTTACAATGAGCAGTTCTTC.

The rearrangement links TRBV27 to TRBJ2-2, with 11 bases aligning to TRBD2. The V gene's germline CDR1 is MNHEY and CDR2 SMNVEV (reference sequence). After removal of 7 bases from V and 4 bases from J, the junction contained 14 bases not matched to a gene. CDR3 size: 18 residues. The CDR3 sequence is CASTLVLAGGPGTGELFF. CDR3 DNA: TGTGCCAGCACCCTCGTGTTAGCGGGAGGGCCGGGCACCGGGGAGCTGTTTTTT.

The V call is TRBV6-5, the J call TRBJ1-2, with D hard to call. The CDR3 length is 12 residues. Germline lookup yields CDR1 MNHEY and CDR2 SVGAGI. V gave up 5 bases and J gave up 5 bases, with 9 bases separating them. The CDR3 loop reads CASSTDTYGYTF. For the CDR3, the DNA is TGTGCCAGCAGTACCGACACTTATGGCTACACCTTC.

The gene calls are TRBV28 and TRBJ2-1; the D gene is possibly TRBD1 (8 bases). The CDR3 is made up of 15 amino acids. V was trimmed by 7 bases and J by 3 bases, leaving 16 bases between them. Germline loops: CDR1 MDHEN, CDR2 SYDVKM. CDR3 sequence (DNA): TGTGCCAGCACCTCACAGGGGGGGAGCTACAATGAGCAGTTCTTC. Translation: CASTSQGGSYNEQFF.

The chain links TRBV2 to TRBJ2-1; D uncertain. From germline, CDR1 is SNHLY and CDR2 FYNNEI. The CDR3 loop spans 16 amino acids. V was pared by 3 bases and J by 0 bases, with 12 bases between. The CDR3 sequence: CASSDVTSPSYNEQFF. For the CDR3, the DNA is TGTGCCAGCAGTGATGTTACCTCCCCCTCCTACAATGAGCAGTTCTTC.

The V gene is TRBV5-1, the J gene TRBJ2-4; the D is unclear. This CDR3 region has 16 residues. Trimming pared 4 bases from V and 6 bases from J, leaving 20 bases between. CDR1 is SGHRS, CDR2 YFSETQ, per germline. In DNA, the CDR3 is TGCGCCAGCAGCGCTACAGCGCCAGGCCCCCTAAACATTCAGTACTTC. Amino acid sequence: CASSATAPGPLNIQYF.

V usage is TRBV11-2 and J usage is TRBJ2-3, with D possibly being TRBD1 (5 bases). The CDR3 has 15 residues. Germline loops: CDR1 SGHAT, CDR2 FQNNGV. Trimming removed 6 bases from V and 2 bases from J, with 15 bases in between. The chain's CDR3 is CASSLQALITDTQYF. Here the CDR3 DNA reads TGTGCCAGCAGTCTACAGGCGCTCATCACAGATACGCAGTATTTT.

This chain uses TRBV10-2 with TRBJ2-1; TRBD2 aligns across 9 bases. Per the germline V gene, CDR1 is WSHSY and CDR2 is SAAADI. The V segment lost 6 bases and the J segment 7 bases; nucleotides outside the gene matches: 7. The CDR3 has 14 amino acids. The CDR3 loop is CASRPGTSLNEQFF. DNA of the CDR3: TGCGCCAGCAGGCCGGGGACTAGCCTAAATGAGCAGTTCTTC.

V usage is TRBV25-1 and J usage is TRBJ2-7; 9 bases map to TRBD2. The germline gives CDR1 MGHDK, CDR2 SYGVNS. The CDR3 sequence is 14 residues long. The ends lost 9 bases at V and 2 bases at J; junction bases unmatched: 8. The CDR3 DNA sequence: TGTGCCAGTAAGGGGACTAGCCCAGCCTACGAGCAGTACTTC. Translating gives CASKGTSPAYEQYF.

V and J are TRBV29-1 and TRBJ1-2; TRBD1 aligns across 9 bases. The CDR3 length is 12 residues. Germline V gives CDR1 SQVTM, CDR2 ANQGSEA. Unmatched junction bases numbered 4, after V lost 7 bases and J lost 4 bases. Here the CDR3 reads CSAETGGYGYTF. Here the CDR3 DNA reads TGCAGCGCTGAGACAGGGGGCTATGGCTACACCTTC.

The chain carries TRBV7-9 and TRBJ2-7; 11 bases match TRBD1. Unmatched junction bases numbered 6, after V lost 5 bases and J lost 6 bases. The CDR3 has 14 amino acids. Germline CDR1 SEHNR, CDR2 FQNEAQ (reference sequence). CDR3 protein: CASSDRTGGREQYF. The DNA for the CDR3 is TGTGCCAGCAGCGACCGGACAGGGGGCCGCGAGCAGTACTTC. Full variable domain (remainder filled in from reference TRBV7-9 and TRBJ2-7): DTGVSQNPRHKITKRGQNVTFRCDPISEHNRLYWYRQTLGQGPEFLTYFQNEAQLEKSRLLSDRFSAERPKGSFSTLEIQRTEQGDSAMYLCASSDRTGGREQYFGPGTRLTVT.

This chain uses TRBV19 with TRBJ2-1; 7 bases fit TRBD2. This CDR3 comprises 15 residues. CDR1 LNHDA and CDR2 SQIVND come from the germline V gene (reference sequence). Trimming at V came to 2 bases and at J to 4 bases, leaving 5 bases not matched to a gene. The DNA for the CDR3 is TGTGCCAGTAGTATACGAAGCGGGATTTACAATGAGCAGTTCTTC. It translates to CASSIRSGIYNEQFF. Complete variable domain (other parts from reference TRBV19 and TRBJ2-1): DGGITQSPKYLFRKEGQNVTLSCEQNLNHDAMYWYRQDPGQGLRLIYYSQIVNDFQKGDIAEGYSVSREKKESFPLTVTSAQKNPTAFYLCASSIRSGIYNEQFFGPGTRLTVL.

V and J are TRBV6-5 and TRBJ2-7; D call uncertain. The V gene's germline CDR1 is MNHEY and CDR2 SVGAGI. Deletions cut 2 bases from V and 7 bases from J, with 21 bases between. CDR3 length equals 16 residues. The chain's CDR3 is CASSYRLIKIRWEQYF. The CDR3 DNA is TGTGCCAGCAGTTACCGCCTCATAAAAATACGGTGGGAGCAGTACTTC.

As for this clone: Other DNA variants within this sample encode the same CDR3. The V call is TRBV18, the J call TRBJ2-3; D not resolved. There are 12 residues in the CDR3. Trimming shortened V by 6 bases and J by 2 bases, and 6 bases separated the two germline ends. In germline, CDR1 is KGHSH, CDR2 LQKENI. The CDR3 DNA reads TGTGCCAGCTCTCCGGACACAGATACGCAGTATTTT. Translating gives CASSPDTDTQYF. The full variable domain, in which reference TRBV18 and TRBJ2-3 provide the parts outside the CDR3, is NAGVMQNPRHLVRRRGQEARLRCSPMKGHSHVYWYRQLPEEGLKFMVYLQKENIIDESGMPKERFSAEFPKEGPSILRIQQVVRGDSAAYFCASSPDTDTQYFGPGTRLTVL.

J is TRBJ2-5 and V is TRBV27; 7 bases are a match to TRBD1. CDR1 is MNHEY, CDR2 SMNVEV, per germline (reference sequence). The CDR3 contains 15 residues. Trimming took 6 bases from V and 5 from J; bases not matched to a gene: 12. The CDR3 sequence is CASSPMTGFGETQYF. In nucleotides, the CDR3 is TGTGCCAGCAGCCCTATGACAGGGTTTGGGGAGACCCAGTACTTC.

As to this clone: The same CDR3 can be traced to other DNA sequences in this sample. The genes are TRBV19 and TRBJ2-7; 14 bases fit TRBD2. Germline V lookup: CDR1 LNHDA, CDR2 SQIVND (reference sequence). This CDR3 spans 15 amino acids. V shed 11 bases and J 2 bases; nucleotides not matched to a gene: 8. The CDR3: CASGLAGGAPYEQYF. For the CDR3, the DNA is TGTGCCTCCGGACTAGCGGGGGGAGCCCCCTACGAGCAGTACTTC.

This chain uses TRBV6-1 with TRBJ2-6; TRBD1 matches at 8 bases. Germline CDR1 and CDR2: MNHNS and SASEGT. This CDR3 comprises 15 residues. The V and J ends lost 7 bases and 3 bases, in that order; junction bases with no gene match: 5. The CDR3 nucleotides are TGTGCCAGCAACTCGGGACAGGTTGGGGCCAACGTCCTGACTTTC. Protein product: CASNSGQVGANVLTF.

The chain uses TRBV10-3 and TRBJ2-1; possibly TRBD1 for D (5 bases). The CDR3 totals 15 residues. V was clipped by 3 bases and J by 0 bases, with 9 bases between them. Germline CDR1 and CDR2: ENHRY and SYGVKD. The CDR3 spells CAISEDDSSYNEQFF. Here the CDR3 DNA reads TGTGCCATCAGTGAAGATGACAGCTCCTACAATGAGCAGTTCTTC.

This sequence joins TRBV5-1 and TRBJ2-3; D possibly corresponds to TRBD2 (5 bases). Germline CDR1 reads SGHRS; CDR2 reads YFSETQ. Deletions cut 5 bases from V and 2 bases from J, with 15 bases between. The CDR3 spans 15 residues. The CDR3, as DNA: TGCGCCAGCAGTTGGTGGAGCGGATACACAGATACGCAGTATTTT. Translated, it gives CASSWWSGYTDTQYF.

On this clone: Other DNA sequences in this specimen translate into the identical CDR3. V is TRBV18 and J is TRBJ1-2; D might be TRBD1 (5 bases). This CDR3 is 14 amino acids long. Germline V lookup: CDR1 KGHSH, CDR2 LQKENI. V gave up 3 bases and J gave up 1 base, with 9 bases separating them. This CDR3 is CASSPRDGNYGYTF. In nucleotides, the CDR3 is TGTGCCAGCTCACCCCGGGACGGTAACTATGGCTACACCTTC.